These 8 T cell receptor beta chains were all obtained from the same sample, sequenced in a study of immune evolution from preneoplasia to lung adenocarcinoma. Libraries were prepared by immunoSEQ multiplex PCR; TCRdb keeps only in-frame clonotypes and omits some of them. The table lists about 4,100 clones, just over 85% of them singletons. The specimen sequenced was FFPE minimally invasive lung adenocarcinoma tissue. The receptors come from a person between 65 and 79 years old with lung adenocarcinoma.

This rearrangement joins TRBV27 to TRBJ1-5, with D perhaps TRBD1 (5 bases). This CDR3 has 14 residues. Germline V CDR1 and CDR2: MNHEY, SMNVEV (reference sequence). V was trimmed by 3 bases and J by 5 bases, leaving 11 bases between them. CDR3: CASSFGGMDQPQHF. The CDR3 DNA is TGTGCCAGCAGTTTTGGGGGGATGGATCAGCCCCAGCATTTT.

The CDR3 DNA sequence: TGTGCCAGCAGTGAGACTAGCGGGGGGGGCTTCGACGAGCAGTACTTC. Translation: CASSETSGGGFDEQYF. The chain recombines TRBV6-4 with TRBJ2-7; 14 nucleotides align to TRBD2. V gave up 3 bases and J gave up 5 bases; unmatched junction bases: 6. Germline V CDR1 and CDR2: MRHNA, SNTAGT. This CDR3 comprises 16 residues.

The rearrangement links TRBV6-1 to TRBJ1-3, with D hard to call. Per the germline V gene, CDR1 is MNHNS and CDR2 is SASEGT. Trimming took off 4 bases at V and 2 bases at J, with 9 bases between the two ends. The length of the CDR3 is 14 residues. The CDR3 nucleotides are TGTGCCAGCAGTGCGGGGATCACTGGAAACACCATATATTTT. Amino acids: CASSAGITGNTIYF.

The chain combines TRBV27 with TRBJ1-2; the match to TRBD1 covers 7 bases. Germline V gene data show CDR1 as MNHEY and CDR2 as SMNVEV (reference sequence). The CDR3 extends over 13 amino acids. V shed 7 bases, J shed 6 bases, and the junction held 8 bases outside the gene matches. The CDR3 loop is CASTQGGRNGYTF. Written as DNA, the CDR3 is TGTGCCAGCACCCAGGGGGGTAGAAATGGCTACACCTTC.

Regarding this clone: Distinct nucleotide sequences in the sample also encode this CDR3. This chain connects TRBV28 to TRBJ1-2; 7 nucleotides line up with TRBD1. V trimming: 5 bases; J trimming: 8 bases; junction bases outside the gene matches: 14. The CDR3 loop spans 15 amino acids. Germline CDR1 and CDR2: MDHEN and SYDVKM. CDR3 DNA sequence: TGTGCCAGCAGTACGCGAGCTTACAGGGGCCGGGGCTACACCTTC. Its translation: CASSTRAYRGRGYTF.

V usage is TRBV7-3 and J usage is TRBJ1-2; 7 bases align to TRBD1. This CDR3 has 15 residues. Germline CDR1 SGHTA, CDR2 FQGTGA. V lost 5 bases to trimming and J lost 4 bases; unmatched junction nucleotides: 10. The chain's CDR3 is CASSRDLGTVYGYTF. DNA of the CDR3: TGTGCCAGCAGCCGTGACCTAGGGACAGTCTATGGCTACACCTTC.

The V gene is TRBV7-9, the J gene TRBJ1-1, with 7 positions matching TRBD1. The length of the CDR3 is 17 residues. Germline loops: CDR1 SEHNR, CDR2 FQNEAQ (reference sequence). Losses at the gene ends were 4 bases for V and 3 bases for J; bases not matched to a gene: 14. CDR3 DNA sequence: TGTGCCAGCAGCTCAGGGGGGGGCGCCCGGTTAGACACTGAAGCTTTCTTT. It specifies CASSSGGGARLDTEAFF.

The V call is TRBV11-2, the J call TRBJ2-1; D gene uncertain. V lost 1 base, J lost 9 bases, and 10 bases lay in between. Germline V lookup: CDR1 SGHAT, CDR2 FQNNGV. The length of the CDR3 is 13 residues. CDR3 loop: CASSLVLVGEQFF. The CDR3 DNA reads TGTGCCAGCAGCTTAGTTTTGGTGGGTGAGCAGTTCTTC.